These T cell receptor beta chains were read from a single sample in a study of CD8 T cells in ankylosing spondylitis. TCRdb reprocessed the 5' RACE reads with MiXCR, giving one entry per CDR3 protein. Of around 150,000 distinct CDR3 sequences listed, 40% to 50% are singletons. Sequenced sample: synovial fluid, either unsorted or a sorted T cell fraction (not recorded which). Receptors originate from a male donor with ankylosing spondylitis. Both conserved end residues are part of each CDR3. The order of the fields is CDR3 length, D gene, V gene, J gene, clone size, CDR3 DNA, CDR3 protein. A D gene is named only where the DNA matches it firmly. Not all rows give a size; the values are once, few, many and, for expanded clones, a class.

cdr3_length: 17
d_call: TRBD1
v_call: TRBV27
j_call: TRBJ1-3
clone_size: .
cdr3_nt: TGTGCCAGCAGTTTATCGCCCTATGACAGGGCTGGAAACACCATATATTTT
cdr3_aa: CASSLSPYDRAGNTIYF

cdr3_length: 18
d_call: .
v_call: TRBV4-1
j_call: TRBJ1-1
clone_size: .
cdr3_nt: TGCGCCAGCAGCCGACCCGGAGGGCCGGATACCCATAACACTGAAGCTTTCTTT
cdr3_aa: CASSRPGGPDTHNTEAFF

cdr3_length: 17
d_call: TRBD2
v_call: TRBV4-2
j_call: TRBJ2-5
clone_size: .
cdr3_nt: TGTGCCAGCAGCCAAGACTGGTGGGAGGGCCGAAGAGAGACCCAGTACTTC
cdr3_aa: CASSQDWWEGRRETQYF

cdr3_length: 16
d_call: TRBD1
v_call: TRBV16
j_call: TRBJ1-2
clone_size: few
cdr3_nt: TGTGCCAGCAGCCCGGTGGGAAGGGACAGGTCTCTTGGCTACACCTTC
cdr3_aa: CASSPVGRDRSLGYTF

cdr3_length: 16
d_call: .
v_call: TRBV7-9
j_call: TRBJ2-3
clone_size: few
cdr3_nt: TGTGCCAGCAGCTCCGGCGGACGAGTGCACACAGATACGCAGTATTTT
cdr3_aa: CASSSGGRVHTDTQYF

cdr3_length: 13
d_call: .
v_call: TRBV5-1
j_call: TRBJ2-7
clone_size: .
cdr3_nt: TGCGCCAGCCGGGAAGGTTCTCGGTACGAGCAGTACTTC
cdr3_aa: CASREGSRYEQYF

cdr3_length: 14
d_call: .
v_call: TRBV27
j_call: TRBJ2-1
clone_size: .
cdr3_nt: TGTGCCAGCAGTTTACTGCCCAAGTACAATGAGCAGTTCTTC
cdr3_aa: CASSLLPKYNEQFF

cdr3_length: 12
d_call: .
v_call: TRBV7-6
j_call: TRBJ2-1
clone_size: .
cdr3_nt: TGTGCCAGCAGCCACAGGGACGATGAGCAGTTCTTC
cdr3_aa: CASSHRDDEQFF

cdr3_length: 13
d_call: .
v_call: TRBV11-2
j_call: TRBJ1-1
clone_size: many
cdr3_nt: TGTGCCAGCAGCTTAGCCCTACAGGGTGAGGCTTTCTTT
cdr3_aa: CASSLALQGEAFF

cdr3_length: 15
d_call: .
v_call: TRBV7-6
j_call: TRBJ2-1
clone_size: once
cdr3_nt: TGTGCCAGCAGCTTAGGGGGCCTCTCCTACAATGAGCAGTTCTTC
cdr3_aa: CASSLGGLSYNEQFF

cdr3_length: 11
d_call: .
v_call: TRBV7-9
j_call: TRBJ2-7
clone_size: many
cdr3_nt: TGTGCCAGCAGCTTGAGCAACGAGCAGTACTTC
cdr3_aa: CASSLSNEQYF

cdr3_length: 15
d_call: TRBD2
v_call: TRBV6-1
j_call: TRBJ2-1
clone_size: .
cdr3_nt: TGTGCCAGCAGTAGCCTAGCGGGAGTTGATAATGAGCAGTTCTTC
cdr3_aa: CASSSLAGVDNEQFF

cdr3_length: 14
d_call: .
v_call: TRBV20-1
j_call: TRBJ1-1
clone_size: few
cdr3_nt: TGCAGTGCTAGAGATCCGGGGATGAACACTGAAGCTTTCTTT
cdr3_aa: CSARDPGMNTEAFF

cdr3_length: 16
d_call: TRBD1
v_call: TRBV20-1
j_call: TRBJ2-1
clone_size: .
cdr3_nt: TGCAGTGCTAGTTGGACAGGGGGCATTGGTTTGAATGAGCAGTTCTTC
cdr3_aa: CSASWTGGIGLNEQFF

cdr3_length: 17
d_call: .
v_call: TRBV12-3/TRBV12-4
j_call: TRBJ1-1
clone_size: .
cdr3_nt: TGTGCCAGCTCGGGTTTGGAGTCGGTGGACTCCTACGGTGAAGCTTTCTTT
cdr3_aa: CASSGLESVDSYGEAFF

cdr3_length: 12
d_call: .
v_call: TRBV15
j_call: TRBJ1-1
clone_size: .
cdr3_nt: TGTGCCACCAGCCGGGCCTACACTGAAGCTTTCTTT
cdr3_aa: CATSRAYTEAFF

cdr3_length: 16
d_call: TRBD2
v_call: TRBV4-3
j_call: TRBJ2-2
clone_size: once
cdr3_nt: TGCGCCACGGAGCCCGGGGTGGGGACTAACGGCGGGGAGCTGTTTTTT
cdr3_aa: CATEPGVGTNGGELFF

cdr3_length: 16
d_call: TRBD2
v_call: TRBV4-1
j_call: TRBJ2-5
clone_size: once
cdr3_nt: TGCGCCAGCAGCCAAGGAGCGGGGGGGTCTGGGGAGACCCAGTACTTC
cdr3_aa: CASSQGAGGSGETQYF

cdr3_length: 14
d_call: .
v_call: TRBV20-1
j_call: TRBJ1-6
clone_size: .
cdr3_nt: TGCAGTGCTAGAAGGACATGGGGAGGTTCACCCCTCCACTTT
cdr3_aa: CSARRTWGGSPLHF

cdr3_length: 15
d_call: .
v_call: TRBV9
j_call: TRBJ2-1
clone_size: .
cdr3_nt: TGTGCCAGCAGCGTAGGGGGACTTTATAACAATGAGCAGTTCTTC
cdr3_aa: CASSVGGLYNNEQFF

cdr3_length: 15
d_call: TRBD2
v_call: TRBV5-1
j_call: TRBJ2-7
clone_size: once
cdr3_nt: TGCGCCAGCAGCTTGGAGGCTAGCGGTTCCTACGAGCAGTACTTC
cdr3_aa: CASSLEASGSYEQYF